The present entry profiles one T cell receptor (beta chain) with its context. In this CDR3 the conserved last residue, phenylalanine or tryptophan, is missing, so a read error is likely. No cell sorting was done before RNA was extracted from the tissue. This sample was taken from a study of tumor and adjacent non-tumor tissue in lung cancer. A modified ARM-PCR protocol with three rounds of nested PCR amplified TCRbeta. In TCRdb, the multiplex PCR reads were re-called with MiXCR into one record per CDR3 protein. Altogether fewer than 150,000 distinct CDR3 sequences are present, approximately 72% being singletons, with the ten largest covering approximately 18%. The sequencing input was lung tumor tissue. This receptor was taken from a man aged 60-69 years with small cell lung cancer.

This CDR3 reads CASRQGNQPQHY. CDR3 in DNA: TGTGCCAGCAGGCAGGGCAATCAGCCCCAGCATTAT. The V and J genes are TRBV6-6 and TRBJ1-5, with no clear D. V lost 6 bases and J lost 2, with 5 bases in between. The germline CDR1 and CDR2 sequences are MNHNY and SVGAGI (reference sequence). The CDR3 extends over 12 amino acids.